A selection of T cell receptor beta chains follows, all from one sample in a study of blood T cell repertoires in COVID-19. Method: immunoSEQ multiplex PCR; TCRdb's copy keeps in-frame clones and lacks some. The sample lists 150,000 to 200,000 clones; less than 90% were seen once. The material sequenced was PBMCs or T cells enriched from blood (not recorded which). The source of these receptors is a woman between 45 and 60 years old who had recovered from COVID-19. CDR3s include the opening cysteine and the closing phenylalanine or tryptophan. The order of the fields is D gene, clone size, J gene, V gene, CDR3 protein, CDR3 DNA. A D gene is named only where the DNA matches it firmly. Not all rows give a size; the values are once, few, many and, for expanded clones, a class.

D: TRBD1
size: -
J: TRBJ1-1
V: TRBV11-3
CDR3: CASSSRDRPLNTEAFF
DNA: TGTGCCAGCAGCTCACGGGACAGGCCCTTGAACACTGAAGCTTTCTTT

D: -
size: -
J: TRBJ1-3
V: TRBV12-3/TRBV12-4
CDR3: CASSLSGNTIYF
DNA: TGTGCCAGCAGTTTAAGCGGAAACACCATATATTTT

D: -
size: -
J: TRBJ2-1
V: TRBV5-4
CDR3: CASSLEGLAGYNEQFF
DNA: TGTGCCAGCAGCTTGGAGGGGTTGGCGGGGTATAATGAGCAGTTCTTC

D: -
size: once
J: TRBJ2-3
V: TRBV28
CDR3: CASSSTGSTDTQYF
DNA: TGTGCCAGCAGTTCAACAGGGAGCACAGATACGCAGTATTTT

D: -
size: -
J: TRBJ2-5
V: TRBV30
CDR3: CAWSKSRDTQETQYF
DNA: TGTGCCTGGAGCAAAAGCCGGGACACTCAAGAGACCCAGTACTTC

D: TRBD2
size: -
J: TRBJ2-5
V: TRBV27
CDR3: CASSLRTSGRAGETQYF
DNA: TGTGCCAGCAGTTTAAGGACTAGCGGGAGGGCCGGAGAGACCCAGTACTTC

D: TRBD2
size: -
J: TRBJ2-1
V: TRBV7-9
CDR3: CASSSRAGATDEQFF
DNA: TGTGCCAGCAGCTCAAGAGCGGGAGCTACGGATGAGCAGTTCTTC

D: TRBD2
size: -
J: TRBJ2-7
V: TRBV11-3
CDR3: CASSKTSVYEQYF
DNA: TGTGCCAGCAGCAAGACTAGCGTCTACGAGCAGTACTTC

D: TRBD2
size: few
J: TRBJ2-7
V: TRBV4-2
CDR3: CASSQVLADSYEQYF
DNA: TGTGCCAGCAGCCAAGTTCTAGCGGATTCCTACGAGCAGTACTTC

D: -
size: -
J: TRBJ2-3
V: TRBV5-1
CDR3: CASSLEGGPTDTQYF
DNA: TGCGCCAGCAGCTTGGAGGGGGGGCCTACAGATACGCAGTATTTT

D: TRBD1
size: -
J: TRBJ2-5
V: TRBV29-1
CDR3: CSVRQGEETQYF
DNA: TGCAGCGTTCGACAGGGTGAAGAGACCCAGTACTTC

D: -
size: few
J: TRBJ2-7
V: TRBV28
CDR3: CASSLVTFGWDSSAYEQYF
DNA: TGTGCCAGCAGTTTAGTGACGTTTGGCTGGGACTCGAGTGCCTACGAGCAGTACTTC

D: -
size: once
J: TRBJ1-6
V: TRBV15
CDR3: CATSRDPENSPLHF
DNA: TGTGCCACCAGCAGAGACCCCGAGAATTCACCCCTCCACTTT

D: -
size: -
J: TRBJ1-5
V: TRBV30
CDR3: CAWSVRGGDQPQHF
DNA: TGTGCCTGGAGTGTACGCGGGGGGGATCAGCCCCAGCATTTT

D: -
size: -
J: TRBJ1-5
V: TRBV23-1
CDR3: CASSQLEGNVPVFNQPQHF
DNA: TGCGCCAGCAGTCAGCTAGAGGGAAACGTGCCGGTCTTTAATCAGCCCCAGCATTTT

D: -
size: -
J: TRBJ2-4
V: TRBV6-5
CDR3: CASYSSDSWIQYF
DNA: TGTGCCAGCTACAGCTCGGACAGCTGGATTCAGTACTTC

D: TRBD1
size: -
J: TRBJ2-5
V: TRBV10-3
CDR3: CAISVRQGEETQYF
DNA: TGTGCCATCAGTGTTAGACAGGGGGAAGAGACCCAGTACTTC

D: TRBD2
size: few
J: TRBJ2-1
V: TRBV10-1
CDR3: CASSEGTSGGNEQFF
DNA: TGCGCCAGCAGTGAGGGGACTAGCGGAGGCAATGAGCAGTTCTTC

D: TRBD1
size: medium-sized
J: TRBJ2-7
V: TRBV4-1
CDR3: CASSQSEDRSYEQYF
DNA: TGCGCCAGCAGCCAGTCGGAGGACAGGTCCTACGAGCAGTACTTC

D: TRBD1
size: -
J: TRBJ1-5
V: TRBV30
CDR3: CAWSVNRGKYSNQPQHF
DNA: TGTGCCTGGAGTGTAAACAGGGGGAAATATAGCAATCAGCCCCAGCATTTT

D: -
size: -
J: TRBJ2-3
V: TRBV5-1
CDR3: CASSSSNRDTQYF
DNA: TGCGCCAGCAGTTCCAGCAACAGAGATACGCAGTATTTT

D: -
size: -
J: TRBJ1-5
V: TRBV10-3
CDR3: CAISDRAGNQPQHF
DNA: TGTGCCATCAGTGACAGGGCAGGCAATCAGCCCCAGCATTTT

D: -
size: -
J: TRBJ1-5
V: TRBV12-5
CDR3: CASGLVYDQPQHF
DNA: TGTGCTAGTGGTTTGGTATATGATCAGCCCCAGCATTTT

D: TRBD2
size: -
J: TRBJ2-5
V: TRBV11-3
CDR3: CASSGGPFSGITQETQYF
DNA: TGTGCCAGCAGCGGAGGGCCCTTTAGCGGGATAACCCAAGAGACCCAGTACTTC

D: -
size: few
J: TRBJ1-1
V: TRBV7-9
CDR3: CASSREQGSTEAFF
DNA: TGTGCCAGCAGCCGAGAGCAGGGTAGCACTGAAGCTTTCTTT

D: TRBD2
size: -
J: TRBJ2-7
V: TRBV6-2/TRBV6-3
CDR3: CASSYSMAGGVPFYEQYF
DNA: TGTGCCAGCAGTTACTCGATGGCGGGAGGGGTTCCTTTCTACGAGCAGTACTTC

D: -
size: -
J: TRBJ1-5
V: TRBV2
CDR3: CASSGDLLRDQPQHF
DNA: TGTGCCAGCAGTGGCGACCTTCTCAGGGATCAGCCCCAGCATTTT

D: TRBD2
size: once
J: TRBJ2-1
V: TRBV14
CDR3: CASSQGLAGGWQFF
DNA: TGTGCCAGCAGCCAAGGACTAGCGGGAGGCTGGCAGTTCTTC

D: -
size: -
J: TRBJ2-3
V: TRBV5-1
CDR3: CASSYDAGAPTDTQYF
DNA: TGCGCCAGCAGCTACGATGCGGGGGCTCCAACAGATACGCAGTATTTT

D: -
size: -
J: TRBJ1-2
V: TRBV6-2/TRBV6-3
CDR3: CASSYSEQSSYGYTF
DNA: TGTGCCAGCAGTTACTCGGAGCAGTCTTCGTATGGCTACACCTTC

D: TRBD1
size: -
J: TRBJ2-1
V: TRBV7-9
CDR3: CASSPGTGWFF
DNA: TGTGCCAGCAGCCCCGGGACAGGGTGGTTCTTC

D: TRBD2
size: -
J: TRBJ2-7
V: TRBV9
CDR3: CASSVWGTSSYEQYF
DNA: TGTGCCAGCAGCGTATGGGGGACTAGCTCCTACGAGCAGTACTTC

D: -
size: -
J: TRBJ2-3
V: TRBV19
CDR3: CASSKTHHFGDTQYF
DNA: TGTGCCAGTAGTAAGACTCACCATTTTGGCGATACGCAGTATTTT

D: -
size: -
J: TRBJ2-1
V: TRBV28
CDR3: CASSLTNEQFF
DNA: TGTGCCAGCAGTTTAACAAATGAGCAGTTCTTC

D: TRBD2
size: once
J: TRBJ2-3
V: TRBV27
CDR3: CASSWLAGGRDTQYF
DNA: TGTGCCAGCAGTTGGCTAGCGGGAGGGCGAGATACGCAGTATTTT

D: TRBD1
size: -
J: TRBJ1-2
V: TRBV29-1
CDR3: CSVRGLDGYTF
DNA: TGCAGCGTCAGGGGGCTTGATGGCTACACCTTC

D: -
size: -
J: TRBJ1-4
V: TRBV7-9
CDR3: CASSRRQGSTNEKLFF
DNA: TGTGCCAGCAGCCGACGCCAGGGGTCAACTAATGAAAAACTGTTTTTT

D: TRBD1
size: -
J: TRBJ1-2
V: TRBV30
CDR3: CAWSPDRGNSGYTF
DNA: TGTGCCTGGAGCCCAGACAGGGGGAACTCTGGCTACACCTTC

D: -
size: -
J: TRBJ2-7
V: TRBV12-3/TRBV12-4
CDR3: CASSYDITYEQYF
DNA: TGTGCCAGCAGCTACGACATAACCTACGAGCAGTACTTC

D: TRBD2
size: once
J: TRBJ2-5
V: TRBV28
CDR3: CASSFSSGGQETQYF
DNA: TGTGCCAGCAGTTTTTCTAGCGGGGGACAAGAGACCCAGTACTTC